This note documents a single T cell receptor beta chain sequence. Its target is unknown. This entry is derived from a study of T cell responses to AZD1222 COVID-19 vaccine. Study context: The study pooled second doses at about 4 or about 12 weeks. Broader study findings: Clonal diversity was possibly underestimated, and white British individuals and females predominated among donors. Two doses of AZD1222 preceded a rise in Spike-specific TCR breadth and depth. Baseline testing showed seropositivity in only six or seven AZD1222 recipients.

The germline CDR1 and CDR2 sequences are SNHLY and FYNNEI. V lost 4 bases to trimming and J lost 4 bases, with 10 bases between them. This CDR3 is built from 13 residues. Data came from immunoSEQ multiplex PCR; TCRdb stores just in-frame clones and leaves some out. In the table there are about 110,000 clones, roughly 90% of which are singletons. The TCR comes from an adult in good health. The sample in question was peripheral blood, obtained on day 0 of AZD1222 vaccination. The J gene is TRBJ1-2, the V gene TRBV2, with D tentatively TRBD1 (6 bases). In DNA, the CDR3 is TGTGCCAGCAGTGGGGGCAGGGGCTATGGCTACACCTTC. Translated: CASSGGRGYGYTF.